Listed below are T cell receptor beta chains from one sample, sequenced in a study of T cell responses to AZD1222 COVID-19 vaccine. Repertoires were generated with immunoSEQ multiplex PCR, while TCRdb's copy carries only in-frame clones and drops some. The table has fewer than 130,000 clones, roughly 90% seen once. The sequenced sample was peripheral blood, obtained on day 0 of AZD1222 vaccination. The receptors derive from an adult in good health. CDR3s include the opening cysteine and the closing phenylalanine or tryptophan. The D gene is left open where the match is weak.

TRBJ2-1,TRBD2,TRBV6-5,CASRETSGGEEFF,TGTGCCAGCAGAGAGACTAGCGGGGGGGAGGAGTTCTTC
TRBJ2-7,-,TRBV19,CASSTGGIYEQYF,TGTGCCAGTAGTACTGGAGGGATCTACGAGCAGTACTTC
TRBJ2-2,TRBD2,TRBV28,CASMGGSRTGELFF,TGTGCCAGCATGGGCGGGAGTCGAACCGGGGAGCTGTTTTTT
TRBJ1-1,TRBD1,TRBV11-3,CASSLGQGRGRTEAFF,TGTGCCAGCAGCTTAGGACAGGGCCGGGGAAGAACTGAAGCTTTCTTT
TRBJ2-7,-,TRBV7-2,CASSLGVGYEQYF,TGTGCCAGCAGCTTAGGGGTCGGTTACGAGCAGTACTTC
TRBJ1-3,-,TRBV14,CASSQDPIKSGNTIYF,TGTGCCAGCAGCCAAGATCCGATAAAATCTGGAAACACCATATATTTT
TRBJ2-1,TRBD2,TRBV11-2,CASSLLPGLVAEQFF,TGTGCCAGCAGCCTCCTGCCGGGACTAGTCGCTGAGCAGTTCTTC
TRBJ1-2,-,TRBV19,CASSGTEAGYGYTF,TGTGCCAGTAGCGGGACGGAAGCTGGCTATGGCTACACCTTC
TRBJ2-6,TRBD1,TRBV6-5,CASGQGSSGANVLTF,TGTGCCAGCGGACAGGGTAGCTCTGGGGCCAACGTCCTGACTTTC
TRBJ1-5,-,TRBV21-1,CASSTGPDTNSNQPQHF,TGTGCCAGCAGCACTGGACCGGACACTAATAGCAATCAGCCCCAGCATTTT
TRBJ2-5,-,TRBV29-1,CSVGGGMETQYF,TGCAGCGTTGGAGGGGGGATGGAGACCCAGTACTTC
TRBJ1-1,-,TRBV7-3,CASSLGSNTEAFF,TGTGCCAGCAGCCTTGGGTCAAACACTGAAGCTTTCTTT
TRBJ1-2,-,TRBV27,CASSSRAKAFHGYTF,TGTGCCAGCAGCTCCCGGGCCAAAGCTTTTCATGGCTACACCTTC
TRBJ1-4,-,TRBV19,CASSMVPPEKLFF,TGTGCCAGTAGTATGGTTCCGCCTGAAAAACTGTTTTTT
TRBJ2-6,TRBD1,TRBV28,CASRPGGSGANVLTF,TGTGCCAGCAGACCAGGGGGTTCTGGGGCCAACGTCCTGACTTTC
TRBJ2-7,-,TRBV20-1,CSARTREQYF,TGCAGTGCTAGGACGAGGGAGCAGTACTTC
TRBJ2-7,TRBD1,TRBV2,CASSRDRGREQYF,TGTGCCAGCAGCCGGGACAGGGGGAGGGAGCAGTACTTC
TRBJ1-1,-,TRBV30,CAWTRGRDTEAFF,TGTGCCTGGACGAGGGGTAGGGACACTGAAGCTTTCTTT
TRBJ1-1,-,TRBV11-2,CASSLAGAAEAFF,TGTGCCAGCAGCTTAGCTGGGGCCGCTGAAGCTTTCTTT
TRBJ1-1,-,TRBV30,CAWSVVREAFF,TGTGCCTGGAGTGTAGTACGTGAAGCTTTCTTT
TRBJ1-2,-,TRBV10-3,CAISQDSNYGYTF,TGTGCCATCAGTCAGGACAGTAACTATGGCTACACCTTC
TRBJ1-1,TRBD1,TRBV6-5,CASSYDRDTEAFF,TGTGCCAGCAGTTACGACAGGGACACTGAAGCTTTCTTT